The entry below describes one T cell receptor (beta chain). Described time point: newly diagnosed GD, antithyroid drugs for less than 3 months. From PBMCs, RNA was extracted and then used to make the TCR library. Both iRepertoire HTBI primers and Arm-PCR of CDR3 regions were used to build the TCR beta libraries. TCRdb re-derived calls from the multiplex PCR reads in MiXCR, one entry per CDR3 protein. The sample holds 500,000 or so distinct CDR3 sequences; about 17% are singletons and the top ten take 12%. This record comes from a study of regulatory T cells in long-lasting Graves disease. CDR3 length: 13 amino acids. V lost 5 bases and J lost 4, with 10 bases in between. Germline-derived CDR1 and CDR2 are LNHDA and SQIVND (reference sequence). These data were likewise used in another study, on T cells in Graves' hyperthyroidism and ophthalmopathy. From that paper: The TCR CDR3 was amplified in a first-round RT-PCR using the HTBI primer set. Researchers found most expanded thyroid clonotypes above 0.001 in blood as well.

The material was peripheral blood mononuclear cells (PBMCs), obtained at new diagnosis, from a patient treated with antithyroid drugs. The source is a man in his forties with Graves disease. The chain is built from TRBV19 and TRBJ2-3; a possible D gene is TRBD1 (6 bases). The CDR3 region is CASSHRTADTQYF. CDR3 bases: TGTGCCAGTAGTCATAGGACAGCAGATACGCAGTATTTT.